Following are 30 T cell receptor beta chains from one sample sequenced in a study of regulatory T cells in long-lasting Graves disease (dated by TCRdb to about 2021). The library was built by means of multiplex PCR. Sequenced using an Illumina HiSeq 4000. To build TCR beta libraries, CDR3 regions were amplified by Arm-PCR using iRepertoire HTBI primers. Using fastp trimming at Q25 and MiXCR clonotype assembly, TCRdb reanalyzed the public sequencing data and kept in-frame beta chains. Records with the same CDR3 protein are collapsed into one entry carrying the most frequent genes and DNA. In this sample the table shows about half a million distinct CDR3 sequences, about 12% of which occur a single time. The ten largest make up 8% to 10% of the sample. Read against the paper, the sample's time point label means: newly diagnosed GD, antithyroid drugs for less than 3 months. RNA was extracted from PBMCs in TRIzol for both TCR sequencing and RNA sequencing.

These data were also filed under a second study, of T cells in Graves' hyperthyroidism and ophthalmopathy.

The material was peripheral blood mononuclear cells (PBMCs), obtained at new diagnosis, from a patient treated with antithyroid drugs. These receptors originate from a woman aged 25 to 39 with Graves disease. Donor details come from another sample of the same person, matched by shared clones.

In the case of this clonotype: A read error may explain this, as a much larger clone is one base away. The chain uses TRBV19 and TRBJ1-1, with D possibly TRBD1 on 5 matching bases. The CDR3 sequence is 15 residues long. V shed 5 bases and J shed 3 bases, with 16 bases lying between them. Germline-derived CDR1 and CDR2 are LNHDA and SQIVND (reference sequence). CDR3 sequence reads: CASSPYDSKDTEAFF. CDR3 DNA sequence: TGTGCCAGTAGTCCTTACGACAGTAAGGACACTGAAGCTTTCTTT.

The CDR3 region has the DNA TGTGCCAGCAGTTGGGGACAGGGGGCGCCGGGTGAGCAGTTCTTC. Its protein product is CASSWGQGAPGEQFF. The J gene is TRBJ2-1, the V gene TRBV12-3 or TRBV12-4; 12 bases map to TRBD1. The CDR3 runs to 15 residues. The V gene end was trimmed by 4 bases and the J gene end by 9 bases; junction bases not matched to a gene: 7.

This chain links TRBV19 with TRBJ2-1, with 9 bases lining up with TRBD1. The CDR3 is 17 amino acids. The trim removed 3 bases at V and 8 bases at J, leaving 14 bases unmatched. Germline CDR1 is LNHDA and CDR2 is SQIVND (reference sequence). CDR3 amino acids: CASSIRRTGTGLHEQFF. The CDR3 DNA is TGTGCCAGTAGTATTAGACGCACCGGGACAGGGCTACATGAGCAGTTCTTC.

The genes are TRBV18 and TRBJ1-4; a possible D gene is TRBD1 (6 bases). Germline V gene lookup returns CDR1 KGHSH and CDR2 LQKENI. The V and J ends lost 3 bases and 7 bases respectively, with 15 bases between them. There are 15 residues in the CDR3. The CDR3 protein is CASSPIAGEGEKLFF. The DNA of the CDR3 is TGTGCCAGCTCACCGATCGCAGGGGAGGGTGAAAAACTGTTTTTT.

This clonotype was seen only a few times. The chain has TRBV6-1 and TRBJ1-2, with a tentative D call TRBD1 (6 bases). The CDR3 runs to 15 residues. Germline values: CDR1 MNHNS, CDR2 SASEGT. The V end was cut by 6 bases, the J end by 5 bases, with 19 bases between. The CDR3 sequence: CASSPIFLQGYGYTF. The CDR3 DNA reads as TGTGCCAGCAGCCCTATCTTTCTACAGGGATATGGCTACACCTTC.

At least ten counts were recorded for this clonotype. The V gene is TRBV7-9, the J gene TRBJ2-1, with 8 bases lining up with TRBD2. The V segment lost 5 bases and the J segment 8 bases; nucleotides outside the gene matches: 14. The CDR3 runs 16 residues. Germline V gene lookup returns CDR1 SEHNR and CDR2 FQNEAQ (reference sequence). The CDR3 nucleotides read TGTGCCAGCAGCCTCAATACGGGACTAGTGATCTATGAGCAGTTCTTC. This sequence encodes CASSLNTGLVIYEQFF.

This clonotype was seen many times. The chain is built from TRBV2 and TRBJ2-7; D gene uncertain. Trimming left V 6 bases short and J 2 bases short, with 8 bases between. The CDR3 runs to 12 residues. Germline V gene data show CDR1 as SNHLY and CDR2 as FYNNEI. CDR3 residues: CASRKQAYEQYF. The CDR3 region has the DNA TGTGCCAGCAGGAAACAAGCCTACGAGCAGTACTTC.

This clonotype was seen repeatedly, ten times or more. The genes are TRBV12-3 or TRBV12-4 and TRBJ1-1, with D unclear. The CDR3 length is 15 residues. Trimming removed 5 bases at V and 0 bases at J, with 13 bases between. CDR3 sequence (DNA): TGTGCCAGCAGTCCCTCGGTCTCCCTGAACACTGAAGCTTTCTTT. This gives the protein CASSPSVSLNTEAFF.

This clonotype has more than one count but fewer than ten. At one boundary the junction diverges from the germline segment, which might be a read error. The V gene is TRBV18, the J gene TRBJ1-2, with D perhaps matching TRBD1 (5 bases). This CDR3 has 14 residues. Germline loops: CDR1 KGHSH, CDR2 LQKENI. The CDR3 is CASSPPSGSYDYTF. The CDR3 DNA is TGTGCCAGCTCACCACCGTCAGGGAGCTATGACTACACCTTC.

This clonotype was seen repeatedly, ten times or more. The chain couples TRBV9 to TRBJ2-2; TRBD1 matches 7 bases. Trimming took 4 bases from V and 7 from J; bases not matched to a gene: 1. The CDR3 contains 12 residues. The V gene's germline CDR1 is SGDLS and CDR2 YYNGEE. CDR3 nucleotides: TGTGCCAGCAGCCGACAGGGCGGGGAGCTGTTTTTT. Translation gives CASSRQGGELFF.

The rearrangement uses TRBV7-9 and TRBJ2-7; D is possibly TRBD1 (6 bases). The V gene's germline CDR1 is SEHNR and CDR2 FQNEAQ (reference sequence). This CDR3 has 14 residues. The V and J ends lost 5 bases and 7 bases respectively, with 18 bases between them. The CDR3 DNA sequence: TGTGCCAGCAGCATCATTATGGGGGCGAGGGAGCAGTACTTC. As protein: CASSIIMGAREQYF. Full variable domain (missing parts from reference TRBV7-9 and TRBJ2-7): DTGVSQNPRHKITKRGQNVTFRCDPISEHNRLYWYRQTLGQGPEFLTYFQNEAQLEKSRLLSDRFSAERPKGSFSTLEIQRTEQGDSAMYLCASSIIMGAREQYFGPGTRLTVT.

V and J are TRBV5-6 and TRBJ2-7; TRBD1 or TRBD2 may be the D gene (5 bases each). This CDR3 region has 13 residues. Trimming took 4 bases from V and 4 from J, leaving 12 bases between them. The germline V gene encodes CDR1 SGHDT and CDR2 YYEEEE. The CDR3 here is CASSKPGPYEQYF. The DNA of the CDR3 is TGTGCCAGCAGCAAACCGGGACCTTACGAGCAGTACTTC.

In its sample, this clonotype was seen many times. J is TRBJ2-3 and V is TRBV7-2; D gene ambiguous. This CDR3 contains 14 residues. V dropped 2 bases and J dropped 0 bases, with 6 bases sitting between them. Per germline, CDR1 SGHTA and CDR2 FQGNSA. The CDR3 region is CASSLYQSTDTQYF. CDR3 DNA sequence: TGTGCCAGCAGCTTATATCAGAGCACAGATACGCAGTATTTT.

This clonotype was recorded many times. The J gene is TRBJ2-5, the V gene TRBV6-2 or TRBV6-3; the D is unclear. The CDR3 is 14 residues long. Deletions cut 0 bases from V and 5 bases from J, with 10 bases between. CDR1 is MNHEY, CDR2 SVGEGT, per germline. The DNA for the CDR3 is TGTGCCAGCAGTTACTCGGCAGGTTTGGAGACCCAGTACTTC. It translates to CASSYSAGLETQYF.

The table lists this clonotype with many counts. The V and J genes are TRBV12-3 or TRBV12-4 and TRBJ2-1; D might be TRBD1 or TRBD2, each matching 5 bases. The CDR3 totals 15 residues. Trimming removed 7 bases from V and 5 bases from J, with 18 bases in between. DNA of the CDR3: TGTGCCAGCATCCTTGGGGGAGTTAGGAACAATGAGCAGTTCTTC. This sequence encodes CASILGGVRNNEQFF.

This clonotype occurred many times. The CDR3 DNA reads TGTGCCAGCAGTTTATTGAGCGGGAGAACGCAGTATTTT. Residues: CASSLLSGRTQYF. This chain joins TRBV28 and TRBJ2-3; 8 bases are shared with TRBD2. Trimming at V came to 1 base and at J to 9 bases, leaving 3 bases not matched to a gene. This CDR3 is 13 amino acids long. From germline, CDR1 is MDHEN and CDR2 SYDVKM. The full variable domain, completed using reference TRBV28 and TRBJ2-3, is DVKVTQSSRYLVKRTGEKVFLECVQDMDHENMFWYRQDPGLGLRLIYFSYDVKMKEKGDIPEGYSVSREKKERFSLILESASTNQTSMYLCASSLLSGRTQYFGPGTRLTVL.

This clonotype turned up a few times. The J gene is TRBJ1-5, the V gene TRBV6-1, with D tentatively TRBD1 (5 bases). With 6 bases removed from V and 0 bases from J, the gap between germline ends came to 12 bases. This CDR3 contains 15 residues. Germline CDR1 MNHNS, CDR2 SASEGT. In DNA form, the CDR3 reads TGTGCCAGCAGCACACAGGCGTATAGCAATCAGCCCCAGCATTTT. This sequence encodes CASSTQAYSNQPQHF.

This clonotype came up a few times. The gene calls are TRBV29-1 and TRBJ1-2; D is possibly TRBD1 (6 bases). V lost 2 bases and J lost 2, with 18 bases in between. Per germline, CDR1 SQVTM and CDR2 ANQGSEA. This CDR3 region has 16 residues. The CDR3 region has the DNA TGCAGCGTTGAAAGCAGGGCGTCCGACAGGAACTATGGCTACACCTTC. It yields the protein CSVESRASDRNYGYTF. Using reference TRBV29-1 and TRBJ1-2 for the parts outside the CDR3, the full variable domain is SAVISQKPSRDICQRGTSLTIQCQVDSQVTMMFWYRQQPGQSLTLIATANQGSEATYESGFVIDKFPISRPNLTFSTLTVSNMSPEDSSIYLCSVESRASDRNYGYTFGSGTRLTVV.

CDR3 region: CASSVAGYETQYF. In DNA, the CDR3 is TGTGCCAGCAGTGTAGCGGGATATGAGACCCAGTACTTC. V and J are TRBV6-2 or TRBV6-3 and TRBJ2-5, with 8 bases aligning to TRBD2. The ends lost 5 bases at V and 5 bases at J; junction bases unmatched: 4. The germline gives CDR1 MNHEY, CDR2 SVGEGT. This CDR3 is 13 amino acids long.

As regards this clonotype: A read error may account for a junction end that differs from germline. J is TRBJ1-1 and V is TRBV12-3 or TRBV12-4; tentatively, D is TRBD1 (6 bases). The CDR3 has 13 amino acids. Written as DNA, the CDR3 is TGTGTCAGCAGGTATTCAGGGGACACTGAAGCTTTCTTT. Translation gives CVSRYSGDTEAFF.

This clonotype was seen more than once but under ten times. The J gene is TRBJ2-4, the V gene TRBV5-6; D unresolved. Germline assignment: CDR1 SGHDT and CDR2 YYEEEE. The CDR3 has 13 amino acids. Trimming pared 4 bases from V and 8 bases from J, leaving 13 bases between. The CDR3 region is CASSVEMRDIQYF. In DNA form, the CDR3 reads TGTGCCAGCAGCGTGGAGATGAGAGACATTCAGTACTTC. The full variable domain, completed using reference TRBV5-6 and TRBJ2-4, is DAGVTQSPTHLIKTRGQQVTLRCSPKSGHDTVSWYQQALGQGPQFIFQYYEEEERQRGNFPDRFSGHQFPNYSSELNVNALLLGDSALYLCASSVEMRDIQYFGAGTRLSVL.

The chain carries TRBV20-1 and TRBJ2-1; no firm D call. The V gene lost 8 bases and the J gene lost 8 bases, with 4 bases spanning the gap. The CDR3 is made up of 8 amino acids. The germline V gene encodes CDR1 DFQATT and CDR2 SNEGSKA (reference sequence). The CDR3 loop reads CSTDEQFF. The CDR3 DNA reads TGCAGTACTGATGAGCAGTTCTTC.

The chain joins TRBV11-2 to TRBJ2-1; no firm D call. This CDR3 is 15 amino acids long. Germline CDR1 reads SGHAT; CDR2 reads FQNNGV. V was shortened by 3 bases and J by 8 bases, with 17 bases between the two germline ends. The DNA of the CDR3 is TGTGCCAGCAGCTTGCGGACGGCCTGGGCATATGAGCAGTTCTTC. It codes for CASSLRTAWAYEQFF.

CDR3 sequence (DNA): TGTGCCAGCAGTGAGGGTTTCCACGGGCGTTTTACAGATACGCAGTATTTT. Its protein is CASSEGFHGRFTDTQYF. The rearrangement links TRBV6-1 to TRBJ2-3; no clear D. CDR3 length equals 17 residues. Trimming stripped 3 bases from V and 3 bases from J, with 19 bases between. CDR1 is MNHNS and CDR2 is SASEGT in the germline V gene.

At least ten counts were recorded for this clonotype. The V and J genes are TRBV7-9 and TRBJ2-1; 8 bases fit TRBD1. V shed 8 bases and J 4 bases; nucleotides not matched to a gene: 7. There are 14 residues in the CDR3. The germline CDR1 and CDR2 sequences are SEHNR and FQNEAQ (reference sequence). The CDR3, as DNA: TGTGCCAGCGGGGGACAGGTAGCTTACAATGAGCAGTTCTTC. This codes for CASGGQVAYNEQFF.

This clonotype was seen repeatedly, ten times or more. This sequence joins TRBV28 and TRBJ1-2, with TRBD1 as a possible D gene (5 bases). Trimming pared 4 bases from V and 1 base from J, leaving 16 bases between. From germline, CDR1 is MDHEN and CDR2 SYDVKM. The CDR3 totals 16 residues. CDR3 sequence: CASSSIGTGFNYGYTF. CDR3 in DNA: TGTGCCAGCAGTTCCATTGGTACAGGCTTTAACTATGGCTACACCTTC.

This clonotype was picked up many times. The chain links TRBV28 to TRBJ1-1; possibly TRBD1 for D (5 bases). The CDR3 covers 15 residues. V was trimmed by 5 bases and J by 10 bases, leaving 23 bases between them. Germline CDR1 and CDR2: MDHEN and SYDVKM. The CDR3 is CASSRQFLTSPVAFF. DNA of the CDR3: TGTGCCAGCAGTCGACAGTTCCTGACGAGCCCCGTAGCTTTCTTT.

The sample holds many counts of this clonotype. In DNA form, the CDR3 reads TGTGCCAGCAGTTTTGCGGGGGCTGGGACCCAGTACTTC. This sequence encodes CASSFAGAGTQYF. The chain joins TRBV28 to TRBJ2-5; tentative D call: TRBD2 (7 bases). Trimming removed 3 bases from V and 7 bases from J, with 12 bases in between. Germline CDR1 MDHEN, CDR2 SYDVKM. The CDR3 sequence is 13 residues long.

In this sample, this clonotype turned up many times. The chain recombines TRBV10-3 with TRBJ1-5; a weak D match, TRBD1 (6 bases). Per germline, CDR1 ENHRY and CDR2 SYGVKD. There are 13 residues in the CDR3. Trimming left V 8 bases short and J 9 bases short, with 17 bases between. The chain's CDR3 is CAIRGGPEGPQHF. As DNA, the CDR3 is TGTGCCATCCGAGGGGGGCCGGAGGGGCCCCAGCATTTT.

A word on this clonotype: A read error may explain this, as a much larger clone is one base away. CDR3: CASTRGGAGNTIYF. The CDR3 nucleotides read TGTGCCAGCACTCGAGGGGGCGCTGGAAACACCATATATTTT. The J gene is TRBJ1-3, the V gene TRBV28, with 7 bases identical to TRBD1. Germline V CDR1 and CDR2: MDHEN, SYDVKM. The V gene end was trimmed by 7 bases and the J gene end by 2 bases; junction bases not matched to a gene: 5. CDR3 length: 14 residues.